This TCR beta chain was found in a study of T cells in Graves' hyperthyroidism and ophthalmopathy. Overall study results and limits: Peripheral blood also featured most of the thyroid clonotypes expanded above 0.001.

TCR beta CDR3 sequences were amplified from RNA transcripts. HTBI primers were used for first-round RT-PCR of the TCR CDR3. TCRdb ran MiXCR on the multiplex PCR reads and lists one entry per CDR3 protein. The sample contains roughly 580,000 distinct CDR3 sequences, more than 11% of which appear only once. This CDR3 spans 15 amino acids. Trimming took 7 bases from V and 3 from J, leaving 16 bases between them. Germline CDR1 and CDR2: MGHDK and SYGVNS. Fresh peripheral blood, approximately 10 ml, yielded the PBMCs. This clonotype was detected a few times. Its antigen is unknown. The sample taken for sequencing was blood. The sequence derives from a woman aged 25-40 years with Graves' hyperthyroidism that later progressed to Graves' ophthalmopathy. The V gene is TRBV25-1, the J gene TRBJ1-5; tentatively, D is TRBD1 (5 bases). The CDR3 nucleotides read TGTGCCAGCACTATGAAAGGGGTAAACAATCAGCCCCAGCATTTT. Amino acids: CASTMKGVNNQPQHF.